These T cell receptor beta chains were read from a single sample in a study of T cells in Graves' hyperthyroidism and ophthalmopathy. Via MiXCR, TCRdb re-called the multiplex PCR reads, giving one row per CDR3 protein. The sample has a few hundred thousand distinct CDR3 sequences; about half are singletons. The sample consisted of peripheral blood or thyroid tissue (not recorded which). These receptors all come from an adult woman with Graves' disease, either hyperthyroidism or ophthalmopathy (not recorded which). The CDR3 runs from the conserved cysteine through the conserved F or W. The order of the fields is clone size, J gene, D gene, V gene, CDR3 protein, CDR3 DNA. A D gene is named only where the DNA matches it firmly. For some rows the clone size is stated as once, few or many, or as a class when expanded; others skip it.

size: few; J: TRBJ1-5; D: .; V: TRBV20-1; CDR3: CSARDPSDQPQHF; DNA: TGCAGTGCTAGAGATCCCTCGGATCAGCCCCAGCATTTT
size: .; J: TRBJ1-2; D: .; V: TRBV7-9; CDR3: CASSPEGRALYGYTF; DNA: TGTGCCAGCAGCCCTGAGGGGCGGGCGCTCTATGGCTACACCTTC
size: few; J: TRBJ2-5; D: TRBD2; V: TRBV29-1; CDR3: CSVEAGGLSETQYF; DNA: TGCAGCGTTGAAGCGGGGGGACTTTCAGAGACCCAGTACTTC
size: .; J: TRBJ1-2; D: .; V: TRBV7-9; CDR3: CASSHPEIDGYTF; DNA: TGTGCCAGCAGCCACCCAGAGATCGATGGCTACACCTTC
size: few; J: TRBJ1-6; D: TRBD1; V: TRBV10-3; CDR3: CAISDGTGGTNSPLHF; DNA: TGTGCCATCAGTGATGGGACAGGGGGTACGAATTCACCCCTCCACTTT
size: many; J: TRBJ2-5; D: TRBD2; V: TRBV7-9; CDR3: CASSSAGTRGYRETQYF; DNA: TGTGCCAGCAGCTCCGCTGGGACTAGAGGATATCGAGAGACCCAGTACTTC
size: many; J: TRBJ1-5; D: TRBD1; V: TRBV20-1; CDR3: CSARSTGDQPQHF; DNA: TGCAGTGCTAGATCGACAGGGGATCAGCCCCAGCATTTT
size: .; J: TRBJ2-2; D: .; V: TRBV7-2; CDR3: CASSSQAGPGSCFF; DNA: .
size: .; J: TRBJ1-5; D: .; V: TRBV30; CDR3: CAWGGQPQHF; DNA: TGTGCCTGGGGGGGTCAGCCCCAGCATTTT
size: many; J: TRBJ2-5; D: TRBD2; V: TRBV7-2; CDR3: CASSLVTSVQETQYF; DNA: TGTGCCAGCAGCTTAGTGACTAGCGTCCAAGAGACCCAGTACTTC
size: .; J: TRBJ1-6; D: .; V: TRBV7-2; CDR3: CASSLGWLNSPLHF; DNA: TGTGCCAGCAGCTTGGGCTGGCTGAACTCACCCCTCCACTTT
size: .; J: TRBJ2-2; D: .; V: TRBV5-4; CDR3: CASSPGSCGELFF; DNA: TGTGCCAGCAGCCCGGGAAGCTGCGGGGAGCTGTTTTTT
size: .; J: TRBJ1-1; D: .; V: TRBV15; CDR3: CATSRGGLGNTEAFF; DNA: TGTGCCACCAGCAGAGGGGGGTTAGGGAACACTGAAGCTTTCTTT
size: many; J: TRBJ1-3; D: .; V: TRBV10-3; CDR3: CAIRAGNSGNTIYF; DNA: TGTGCCATCAGGGCCGGGAACTCTGGAAACACCATATATTTT
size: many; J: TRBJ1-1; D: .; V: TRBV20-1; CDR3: CSAKGNWHTEAFF; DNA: TGCAGTGCTAAAGGGAATTGGCACACTGAAGCTTTCTTT
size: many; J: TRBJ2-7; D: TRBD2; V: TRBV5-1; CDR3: CASSPGTSGWAYEQYF; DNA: TGCGCCAGCAGCCCCGGGACTAGCGGGTGGGCCTACGAGCAGTACTTC
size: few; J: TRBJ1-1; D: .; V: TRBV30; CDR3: CAWSNMLRANTEAFF; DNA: TGTGCCTGGAGTAATATGTTGAGGGCGAACACTGAAGCTTTCTTT
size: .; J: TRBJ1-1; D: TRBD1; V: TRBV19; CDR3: CANRDSKAFF; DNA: TGTGCCAACCGGGACAGCAAAGCTTTCTTT
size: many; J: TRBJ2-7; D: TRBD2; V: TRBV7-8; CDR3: CASSLTEGRGDEQYF; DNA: TGTGCCAGCAGCTTAACAGAGGGCCGGGGGGACGAGCAGTACTTC
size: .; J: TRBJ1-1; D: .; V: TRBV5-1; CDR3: CASGTAGGDTEAFF; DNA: TGCGCCAGCGGGACGGCGGGAGGGGACACTGAAGCTTTCTTT
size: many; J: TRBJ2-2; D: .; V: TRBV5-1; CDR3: CASSLPEGIGELFF; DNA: TGCGCCAGCAGCTTGCCGGAGGGGATCGGGGAGCTGTTTTTT
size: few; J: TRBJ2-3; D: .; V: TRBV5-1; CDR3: CASSLARTSTDTQYF; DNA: TGCGCCAGCAGCTTGGCCCGGACAAGCACAGATACGCAGTATTTT
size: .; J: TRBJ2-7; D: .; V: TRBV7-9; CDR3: CASSLGSGLDREQYF; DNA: TGTGCCAGCAGTCTCGGCTCCGGGCTAGATCGCGAGCAGTACTTC
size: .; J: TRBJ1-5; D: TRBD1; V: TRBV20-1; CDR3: CSAEGTVNQPQHF; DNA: TGCAGTGCCGAGGGGACAGTCAATCAGCCCCAGCATTTT
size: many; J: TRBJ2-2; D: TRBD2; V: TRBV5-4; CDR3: CASSLIRTSANTGELFF; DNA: TGTGCCAGCAGCTTAATCAGGACTAGCGCTAACACCGGGGAGCTGTTTTTT
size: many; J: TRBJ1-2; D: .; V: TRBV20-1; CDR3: CSARDPGVVVLSYTF; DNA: TGCAGTGCTAGAGATCCGGGGGTTGTAGTTTTGAGCTACACCTTC
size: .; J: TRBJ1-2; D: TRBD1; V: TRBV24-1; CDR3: CATSDAGQGLNYGYTF; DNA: TGTGCCACCAGTGATGCGGGACAGGGACTAAACTATGGCTACACCTTC
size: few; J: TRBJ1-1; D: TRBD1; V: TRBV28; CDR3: CASSLLQGYDTEAFF; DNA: TGTGCCAGCAGCCTGCTACAGGGGTACGACACTGAAGCTTTCTTT
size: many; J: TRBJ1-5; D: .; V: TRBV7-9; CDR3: CASSSSREVMQPQHF; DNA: TGTGCCAGCAGCTCCTCCCGGGAGGTTATGCAGCCCCAGCATTTT
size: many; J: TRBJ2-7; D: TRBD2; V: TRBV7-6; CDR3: CASSLGSGRFHEQYF; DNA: TGTGCCAGCAGCTTAGGTAGCGGGAGATTTCACGAGCAGTACTTC
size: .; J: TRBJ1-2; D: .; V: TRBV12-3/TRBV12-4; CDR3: CASSLVPVYTF; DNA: TGTGCCAGCAGCTTAGTACCCGTCTACACCTTC
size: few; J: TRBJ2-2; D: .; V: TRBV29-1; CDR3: CSVEAGARNTGELFF; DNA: TGCAGCGTTGAAGCGGGGGCCAGGAACACCGGGGAGCTGTTTTTT
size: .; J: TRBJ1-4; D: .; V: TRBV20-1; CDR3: CSATIGQAKLFF; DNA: TGCAGTGCTACCATCGGACAAGCGAAACTGTTTTTT
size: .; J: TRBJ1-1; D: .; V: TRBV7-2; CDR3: CASSNRQAPPNTEAFF; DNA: TGTGCCAGCAGTAATAGACAGGCACCCCCGAACACTGAAGCTTTCTTT
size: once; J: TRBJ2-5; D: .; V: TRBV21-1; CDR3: CASSRPGLAGETQYF; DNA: TGTGCCAGCAGCAGACCGGGACTAGCGGGAGAGACCCAGTACTTC
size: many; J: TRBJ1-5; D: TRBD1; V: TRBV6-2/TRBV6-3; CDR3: CASSRITGGEGQPQHF; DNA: TGTGCCAGCAGCCGTATTACAGGGGGCGAAGGACAGCCCCAGCATTTT
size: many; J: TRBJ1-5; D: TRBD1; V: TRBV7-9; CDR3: CAGSRGQGVRNQPQHF; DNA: TGTGCCGGCAGCCGCGGACAGGGGGTCCGCAATCAGCCCCAGCATTTT
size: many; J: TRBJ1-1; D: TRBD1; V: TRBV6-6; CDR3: CASRSWDRGNTEAFF; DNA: TGTGCCAGCAGATCCTGGGACAGGGGAAACACTGAAGCTTTCTTT
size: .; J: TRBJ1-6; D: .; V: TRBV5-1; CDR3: CASSLEDSLNSPLHF; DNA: TGCGCCAGCAGCTTGGAAGACAGTCTTAATTCACCCCTCCACTTT
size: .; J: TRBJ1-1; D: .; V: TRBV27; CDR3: CASSLSPGADAEAFF; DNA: TGTGCCAGCAGTTTATCACCGGGGGCTGACGCTGAAGCTTTCTTT
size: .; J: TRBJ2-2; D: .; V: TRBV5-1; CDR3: CASSRWGDPNTGELFF; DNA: TGCGCCAGCAGCCGCTGGGGTGATCCGAACACCGGGGAGCTGTTTTTT
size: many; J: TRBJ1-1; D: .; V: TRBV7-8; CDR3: CASSSTLGAFF; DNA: TGTGCCAGCAGCTCTACCCTCGGAGCTTTCTTT
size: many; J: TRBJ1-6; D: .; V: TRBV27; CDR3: CASSPITGYSPLHF; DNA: TGTGCCAGCAGCCCTATCACAGGGTATTCACCCCTCCACTTT
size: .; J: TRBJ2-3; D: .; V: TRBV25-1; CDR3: CASSPSQGGTDTQYF; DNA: TGTGCCAGCAGTCCAAGTCAGGGAGGCACAGATACGCAGTATTTT
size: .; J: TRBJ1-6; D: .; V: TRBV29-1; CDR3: CSVVLGNSPLHF; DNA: TGCAGCGTTGTTTTGGGCAATTCACCCCTCCACTTT
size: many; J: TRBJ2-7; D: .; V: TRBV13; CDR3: CASSPGSPYEQYF; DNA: TGTGCCAGCAGCCCGGGGTCTCCCTACGAGCAGTACTTC
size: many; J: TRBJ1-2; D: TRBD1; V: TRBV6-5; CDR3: CASSYSIEGNRGSGGYTF; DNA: TGTGCCAGCAGTTACTCGATTGAGGGGAACAGGGGATCGGGTGGCTACACCTTC
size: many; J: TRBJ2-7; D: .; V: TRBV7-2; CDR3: CASSRPPGVSSYEQYF; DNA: TGTGCCAGCAGCCGCCCCCCCGGGGTGAGCTCCTACGAGCAGTACTTC
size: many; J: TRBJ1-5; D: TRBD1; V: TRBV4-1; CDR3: CASSTDRHQPQHF; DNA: TGCGCCAGCAGCACGGACAGGCATCAGCCCCAGCATTTT
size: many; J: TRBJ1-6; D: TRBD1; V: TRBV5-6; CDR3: CASSLRGPADSPLHF; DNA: TGTGCCAGCAGCTTGAGGGGGCCCGCGGATTCACCCCTCCACTTT
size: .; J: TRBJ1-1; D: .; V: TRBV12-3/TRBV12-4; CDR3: CASSLNSGRTTEAFF; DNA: TGTGCCAGCAGTTTAAATTCGGGCAGAACCACTGAAGCTTTCTTT
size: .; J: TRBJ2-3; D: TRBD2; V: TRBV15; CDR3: CAASRASGGTDTQYF; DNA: TGTGCCGCCAGCAGAGCTAGCGGGGGCACAGATACGCAGTATTTT
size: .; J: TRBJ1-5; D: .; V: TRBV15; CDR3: CATSSRGGYDQPQHF; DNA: TGTGCCACCAGCAGTCGTGGGGGATACGATCAGCCCCAGCATTTT
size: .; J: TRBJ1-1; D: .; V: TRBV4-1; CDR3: CASSRRQGDTEAFF; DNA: TGCGCCAGCAGCCGGCGTCAGGGAGACACTGAAGCTTTCTTT
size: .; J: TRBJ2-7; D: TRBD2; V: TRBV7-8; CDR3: CASSYSGRALYEQYF; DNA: TGTGCCAGCAGCTATAGCGGGAGGGCCCTCTACGAGCAGTACTTC
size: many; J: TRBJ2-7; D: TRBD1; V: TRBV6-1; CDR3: CASRQGASSYEQYF; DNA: TGTGCCAGCAGACAGGGGGCTAGCTCCTACGAGCAGTACTTC
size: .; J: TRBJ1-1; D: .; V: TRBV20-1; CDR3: CSARSARGDTGAFF; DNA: TGCAGTGCTAGAAGCGCTCGAGGTGACACTGGAGCTTTCTTT
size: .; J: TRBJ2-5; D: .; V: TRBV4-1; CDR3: CASSQTLGEAQYF; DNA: TGCGCCAGCAGCCAAACCCTGGGGGAGGCCCAGTACTTC
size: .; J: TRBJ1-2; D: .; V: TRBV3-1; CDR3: CARGLNYGYTF; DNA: TGTGCCAGGGGACTTAACTATGGCTACACCTTC
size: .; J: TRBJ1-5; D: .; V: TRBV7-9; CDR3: CASSQLLNQPQHF; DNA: TGTGCCAGCAGCCAGCTCCTGAATCAGCCCCAGCATTTT